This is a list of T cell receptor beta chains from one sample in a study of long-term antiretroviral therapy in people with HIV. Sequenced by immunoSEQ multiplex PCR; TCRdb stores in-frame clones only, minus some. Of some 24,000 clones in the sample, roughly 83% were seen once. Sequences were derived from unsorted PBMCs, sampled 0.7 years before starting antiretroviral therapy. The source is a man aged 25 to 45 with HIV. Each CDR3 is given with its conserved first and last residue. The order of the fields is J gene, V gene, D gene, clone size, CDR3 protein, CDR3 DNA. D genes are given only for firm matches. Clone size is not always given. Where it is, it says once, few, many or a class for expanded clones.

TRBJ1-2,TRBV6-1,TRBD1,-,CASSESWTGYGYTF,TGTGCCAGCAGTGAATCTTGGACAGGGTATGGCTACACCTTC
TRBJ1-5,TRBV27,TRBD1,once,CASSLYGQGDQPQHF,TGTGCCAGCAGTTTATACGGACAGGGGGACCAGCCCCAGCATTTT
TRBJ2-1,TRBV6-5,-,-,CASSPGGGSYNEQFF,TGTGCCAGCAGCCCCGGGGGTGGTTCCTACAATGAGCAGTTCTTC
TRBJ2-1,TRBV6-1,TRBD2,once,CASVNSGRVGNEQFF,TGTGCCAGCGTTAATAGCGGGAGGGTGGGCAATGAGCAGTTCTTC
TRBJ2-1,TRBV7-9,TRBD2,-,CASSRLAGDYNEQFF,TGTGCCAGCAGCCGCCTAGCGGGAGACTACAATGAGCAGTTCTTC
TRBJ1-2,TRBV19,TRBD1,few,CASRQGQGNYGYTF,TGTGCCAGTAGGCAAGGACAGGGTAACTATGGCTACACCTTC
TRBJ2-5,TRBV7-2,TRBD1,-,CASSLDRGRGYQETQYF,TGTGCCAGCAGCCTCGACAGGGGGCGGGGTTACCAAGAGACCCAGTACTTC
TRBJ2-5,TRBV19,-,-,CASSMGQIGVETQYF,TGTGCCAGTAGTATGGGCCAGATAGGTGTGGAGACCCAGTACTTC
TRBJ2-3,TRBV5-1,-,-,CASSLGGSDTQYF,TGCGCCAGCAGCTTGGGTGGTTCAGATACGCAGTATTTT
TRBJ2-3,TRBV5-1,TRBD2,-,CASSLAASGGAADTQYF,TGCGCCAGCAGCTTGGCCGCTAGCGGGGGGGCCGCAGATACGCAGTATTTT
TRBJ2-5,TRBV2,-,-,CASSEHPGSRETQYF,TGTGCCAGCAGTGAACATCCCGGGAGCCGAGAGACCCAGTACTTC
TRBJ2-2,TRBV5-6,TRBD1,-,CASRRQGRELFF,TGTGCCAGCAGGAGACAGGGCCGGGAGCTGTTTTTT
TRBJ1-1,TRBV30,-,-,CAWSVRGGTEAFF,TGTGCCTGGAGCGTACGGGGGGGCACTGAAGCTTTCTTT
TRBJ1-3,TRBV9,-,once,CASSVGPELGNTIYF,TGTGCCAGCAGCGTAGGCCCAGAGCTCGGAAACACCATATATTTT
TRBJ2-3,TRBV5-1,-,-,CASSLVGTGFADTQYF,TGCGCCAGCAGCTTGGTGGGTACAGGGTTTGCAGATACGCAGTATTTT
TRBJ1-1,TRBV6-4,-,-,CASRDTGSNTEAFF,TGTGCCAGCAGGGATACAGGGTCCAACACTGAAGCTTTCTTT
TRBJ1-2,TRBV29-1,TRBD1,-,CSVTTGANYGYTF,TGCAGCGTTACGACAGGGGCAAACTATGGCTACACCTTC
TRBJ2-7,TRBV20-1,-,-,CSARVINEQYF,TGCAGTGCTAGAGTGATCAACGAGCAGTACTTC
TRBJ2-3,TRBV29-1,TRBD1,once,CSLLGQFSTDTQYF,TGCAGCCTGCTGGGACAGTTTAGCACAGATACGCAGTATTTT
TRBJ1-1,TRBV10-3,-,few,CAISRTANTEAFF,TGTGCCATCAGTCGAACAGCGAACACTGAAGCTTTCTTT
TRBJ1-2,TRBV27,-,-,CASRASGVANYGYTF,TGTGCCAGCAGAGCGTCGGGTGTAGCTAACTATGGCTACACCTTC
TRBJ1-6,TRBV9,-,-,CASSVRERSYNSPLHF,TGTGCCAGCAGCGTAAGGGAGCGTTCCTATAATTCACCCCTCCACTTT
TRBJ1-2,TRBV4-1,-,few,CASSQDITGGYTF,TGCGCCAGCAGCCAAGATATCACGGGGGGCTACACCTTC
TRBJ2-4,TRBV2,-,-,CASIEGSGAKNIQYF,TGTGCCAGCATTGAGGGATCGGGAGCCAAAAACATTCAGTACTTC
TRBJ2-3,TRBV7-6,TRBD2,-,CASSHLTSGLGVNTQYF,TGTGCCAGCAGCCACCTTACTAGCGGGCTAGGGGTAAATACGCAGTATTTT
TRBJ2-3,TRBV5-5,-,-,CASSHGDYTDTQYF,TGTGCCAGCAGCCATGGAGACTACACAGATACGCAGTATTTT
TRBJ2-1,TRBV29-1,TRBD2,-,CSVLAGGGNEQFF,TGCAGCGTTTTAGCGGGGGGAGGGAATGAGCAGTTCTTC
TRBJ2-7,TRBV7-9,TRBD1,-,CASSLQDRASYEQYF,TGTGCCAGCAGCTTACAGGACAGGGCGTCTTACGAGCAGTACTTC
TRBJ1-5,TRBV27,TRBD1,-,CASSPTTGGGQPQHF,TGTGCCAGCAGTCCCACCACAGGGGGGGGTCAGCCCCAGCATTTT
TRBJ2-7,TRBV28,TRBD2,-,CASSPLAGSYEQYF,TGTGCCAGCAGTCCACTAGCGGGCTCCTACGAGCAGTACTTC
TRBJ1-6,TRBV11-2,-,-,CASSLGLTGSPLHF,TGTGCCAGCAGCTTAGGACTGACGGGTTCACCCCTCCACTTT
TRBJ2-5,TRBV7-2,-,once,CASSFRQLETQYF,TGTGCCAGCAGCTTCCGCCAGCTCGAGACCCAGTACTTC
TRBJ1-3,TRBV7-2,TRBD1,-,CASSLAGTAKTGNTIYF,TGTGCCAGCAGCTTAGCGGGGACAGCCAAAACTGGAAACACCATATATTTT
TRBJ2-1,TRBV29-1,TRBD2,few,CSVEIAGGTYNEQFF,TGCAGCGTTGAAATCGCGGGGGGAACCTACAATGAGCAGTTCTTC
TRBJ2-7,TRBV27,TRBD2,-,CASSPGTSGTYEQYF,TGTGCCAGCAGTCCCGGGACTAGCGGGACCTACGAGCAGTACTTC
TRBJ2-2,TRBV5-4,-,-,CASSFPTGFNTGELFF,TGTGCCAGCAGCTTCCCAACAGGGTTCAACACCGGGGAGCTGTTTTTT
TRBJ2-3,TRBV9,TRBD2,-,CASSVRLAGLTDTQYF,TGTGCCAGCAGCGTTCGACTAGCGGGGCTCACAGATACGCAGTATTTT
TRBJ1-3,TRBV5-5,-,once,CASSLLPGTSGNTIYF,TGTGCCAGCAGCTTGCTTCCCGGGACCTCTGGAAACACCATATATTTT
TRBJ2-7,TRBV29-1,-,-,CSVLLRVDYEQYF,TGCAGCGTTCTCCTCCGGGTCGACTACGAGCAGTACTTC
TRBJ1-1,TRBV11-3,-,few,CASSLGSVNTEAFF,TGTGCCAGCAGCTTAGGTTCAGTGAACACTGAAGCTTTCTTT
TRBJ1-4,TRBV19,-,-,CATSSTDRINEKLFF,TGTGCCACCTCCTCAACTGACAGGATTAATGAAAAACTGTTTTTT
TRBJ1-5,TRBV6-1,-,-,CASSELEGRSNQPQHF,TGTGCCAGCAGTGAACTCGAGGGGCGGAGCAATCAGCCCCAGCATTTT
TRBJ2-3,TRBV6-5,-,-,CASSYLLGDTQYF,TGTGCCAGCAGTTACCTCTTAGGGGATACGCAGTATTTT
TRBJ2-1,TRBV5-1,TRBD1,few,CASSLAPGQSYNEQFF,TGCGCCAGCAGCTTGGCTCCGGGACAGTCCTACAATGAGCAGTTCTTC
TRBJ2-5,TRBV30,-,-,CAWSSTGSKTQYF,TGTGCCTGGAGTAGTACAGGGAGTAAGACCCAGTACTTC
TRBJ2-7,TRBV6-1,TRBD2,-,CASSEPRLAGSYEQYF,TGTGCCAGCAGTGAGCCCCGACTAGCGGGCTCCTACGAGCAGTACTTC